The 30 T cell receptor beta chains in this list originate from one sample, sequenced in a study of beta chain features in type 1 diabetes (dated by TCRdb to 2017 to 2018). The method behind the library was the immunoSEQ multiplex PCR assay. The entire isolated RNA was reverse transcribed using the High Capacity cDNA Reverse Transcription Kit, and thus expressed TCRB transcripts were sequenced. TCRdb mirrors the immuneACCESS table, restricted to in-frame sequences. Some clones are absent from its copies; in checked studies, under half trace to an unresolved V gene, and the reason for the others is unknown. This sample gives 150,000 to 170,000 clones in total; approximately 8.1% of them show up just once. Of the sample, nearly 0.65% falls within the top ten clones. Sequences were obtained from central memory CD4+ T cells from blood. The receptors were gathered from a man aged 18 to 30 in good health.

There are a few counts of this clone. The V and J genes are TRBV7-9 and TRBJ2-3, with TRBD2 matching 8 bases. The ends lost 5 bases at V and 3 bases at J; junction bases unmatched: 10. Germline values: CDR1 SEHNR, CDR2 FQNEAQ (reference sequence). The CDR3 is 16 residues long. CDR3 bases: TGTGCCAGCAGCATAGGGGCAGCGGGAGTAACAGATACGCAGTATTTT. Protein: CASSIGAAGVTDTQYF. The full variable domain, completed using reference TRBV7-9 and TRBJ2-3, is DTGVSQNPRHKITKRGQNVTFRCDPISEHNRLYWYRQTLGQGPEFLTYFQNEAQLEKSRLLSDRFSAERPKGSFSTLEIQRTEQGDSAMYLCASSIGAAGVTDTQYFGPGTRLTVL.

The rearrangement links TRBV4-2 to TRBJ2-7, with D possibly matching TRBD2 (6 bases). Trimming took 5 bases from V and 5 from J, leaving 19 bases between them. Germline V gives CDR1 LGHNA, CDR2 YNFKEQ. This CDR3 contains 15 residues. The DNA for the CDR3 is TGTGCCAGCAGCTTAGAGTACGGGGGAAGGAACGAGCAGTACTTC. Its protein product is CASSLEYGGRNEQYF.

The chain joins TRBV6-1 to TRBJ1-1; maybe TRBD1 (5 bases). CDR1 MNHNS and CDR2 SASEGT come from the germline V gene. The CDR3 contains 13 residues. The V end was cut by 8 bases, the J end by 7 bases, with 17 bases between. CDR3 bases: TGTGCCAGCGACCGGGTGGGGGGAAGTGAAGCTTTCTTT. It encodes CASDRVGGSEAFF.

The rearrangement joins TRBV5-1 to TRBJ2-3, with 8 bases matching TRBD1. Trimming at V came to 3 bases and at J to 1 base, leaving 7 bases not matched to a gene. The CDR3 sequence is 16 residues long. CDR1 SGHRS and CDR2 YFSETQ come from the germline V gene. CDR3 bases: TGCGCCAGCAGCTCCACAGGGGGAGGAGGCACAGATACGCAGTATTTT. It codes for CASSSTGGGGTDTQYF.

There are many counts of this clone. This chain joins TRBV30 and TRBJ1-2; D is ambiguous. The V and J ends lost 3 bases and 2 bases respectively, with 13 bases between them. This CDR3 comprises 14 residues. Germline CDR1 reads GTSNPN; CDR2 reads SVGIG (reference sequence). The CDR3 region has the DNA TGTGCCTGGAGCCCCACGGGATACAACTATGGCTACACCTTC. It codes for CAWSPTGYNYGYTF.

The table lists this clone with a few counts. V gene TRBV6-6 combines with J gene TRBJ2-7, with TRBD1 matching over 8 bases. The CDR3 has 11 residues. V dropped 8 bases and J dropped 3; count of bases not matched to a gene: 0. The germline CDR1 and CDR2 sequences are MNHNY and SVGAGI (reference sequence). CDR3 in DNA: TGTGCCAGCGGGACAGGCTACGAGCAGTACTTC. This gives the protein CASGTGYEQYF.

V usage is TRBV6-1 and J usage is TRBJ2-1, with a weak D call TRBD2 (5 bases). Trimming cost V 1 base and J 10 bases, with 11 bases left between them. This CDR3 has 13 residues. Germline V lookup: CDR1 MNHNS, CDR2 SASEGT. The CDR3 loop reads CASSEGLANEQFF. DNA for the CDR3: TGTGCCAGCAGTGAAGGGCTAGCCAACGAGCAGTTCTTC.

A few counts support this clone. Other nucleotide sequences in the sample specify the same CDR3. The chain carries TRBV27 and TRBJ2-5; no clear D gene. CDR3 length equals 11 residues. The germline V gene has CDR1 MNHEY and CDR2 SMNVEV (reference sequence). V was trimmed by 3 bases and J by 5 bases, leaving 4 bases between them. In DNA form, the CDR3 reads TGTGCCAGCAGTTTCCTTGAGACCCAGTACTTC. Its protein is CASSFLETQYF.

This clone was counted a few times. The rearrangement links TRBV14 to TRBJ2-2; D may be TRBD2 (5 bases). Germline V gene sequence: CDR1 SGHDN, CDR2 FVKESK. The CDR3 covers 14 residues. Trimming shortened V by 1 base and J by 5 bases, and 8 bases separated the two germline ends. DNA of the CDR3: TGTGCCAGCAGCCAAGTCCGGGGAACCGGGGAGCTGTTTTTT. This sequence encodes CASSQVRGTGELFF.

In its sample, this clone was seen a few times. This chain connects TRBV6-5 to TRBJ2-5; 8 bases fit TRBD1. Germline V gene lookup returns CDR1 MNHEY and CDR2 SVGAGI. With V trimmed by 5 bases and J by 1 base, 3 bases remained unmatched. This CDR3 is built from 14 residues. CDR3 amino acids: CASSGQGIQETQYF. In nucleotides, the CDR3 is TGTGCCAGCAGTGGACAGGGAATCCAAGAGACCCAGTACTTC.

This sequence joins TRBV4-2 and TRBJ2-7, with 8 positions matching TRBD1. This CDR3 is built from 14 residues. Germline V gene sequence: CDR1 LGHNA, CDR2 YNFKEQ. With V trimmed by 6 bases and J by 3 bases, 7 bases remained unmatched. The CDR3 region is CASSRGQGNYEQYF. CDR3 bases: TGTGCCAGCAGTCGAGGACAGGGCAACTACGAGCAGTACTTC.

This chain joins TRBV5-5 and TRBJ1-1; 7 bases line up with TRBD1. The CDR3 length is 17 residues. V shed 4 bases, J shed 2 bases, and the junction held 14 bases outside the gene matches. CDR1 and CDR2 (germline): SGHKS, YYEKEE (reference sequence). CDR3 nucleotide sequence: TGTGCCAGCAGCCTATTAGACAGGGTAGTTATCAACACTGAAGCTTTCTTT. Encoded protein: CASSLLDRVVINTEAFF.

The chain couples TRBV5-8 to TRBJ2-1, with a tentative D call TRBD1 (5 bases). Germline lookup yields CDR1 SGHTS and CDR2 YDEGEE. This CDR3 is 14 amino acids long. V was pared by 0 bases and J by 10 bases, with 14 bases between. CDR3 sequence reads: CASSLVGRVYEQFF. The CDR3 DNA sequence: TGTGCCAGCAGCTTGGTGGGGCGCGTCTACGAGCAGTTCTTC.

This clone was counted only a few times. CDR3 residues: CASSPPDRVFQPQHF. CDR3 DNA sequence: TGTGCCAGCAGTCCACCGGACAGGGTTTTTCAGCCCCAGCATTTT. The chain links TRBV7-2 to TRBJ1-5; 8 positions match TRBD1. Looked up from germline, CDR1 is SGHTA and CDR2 is FQGNSA. The CDR3 extends over 15 amino acids. The trim removed 6 bases at V and 6 bases at J, leaving 10 bases unmatched.

The J gene is TRBJ2-7, the V gene TRBV7-9; possibly TRBD1 for D (5 bases). CDR3 length equals 14 residues. Between the trimmed V and J ends, which lost 4 bases and 3 bases, there was a span of 13 bases. Germline V gives CDR1 SEHNR, CDR2 FQNEAQ (reference sequence). The CDR3, as DNA: TGTGCCAGCAGCTCTCAGGGTTTGAGCTACGAGCAGTACTTC. As protein: CASSSQGLSYEQYF.

The V call is TRBV7-9, the J call TRBJ2-7; tentative D call: TRBD2 (5 bases). This CDR3 region has 15 residues. Germline values: CDR1 SEHNR, CDR2 FQNEAQ (reference sequence). V lost 5 bases and J lost 6, with 20 bases in between. Here the CDR3 DNA reads TGTGCCAGCAGCCCAAGAGGACGGACTTCCACCGAGCAGTACTTC. Its protein product is CASSPRGRTSTEQYF.

This clone was counted at least ten times. This sequence joins TRBV5-4 and TRBJ2-5; weak D call: TRBD2 (5 bases). CDR3 length: 13 amino acids. The V gene lost 2 bases and the J gene lost 7 bases, with 12 bases spanning the gap. Per the germline V gene, CDR1 is SGHNT and CDR2 is YYREEE (reference sequence). The CDR3 region has the DNA TGTGCCAGCAGCTTAGAGGGATCGGGGACCCAGTACTTC. Protein: CASSLEGSGTQYF.

Only a few counts were recorded for this clone. This chain uses TRBV5-1 with TRBJ1-1; 8 bases agree with TRBD1. The CDR3 runs 14 residues. Germline loops: CDR1 SGHRS, CDR2 YFSETQ. V lost 3 bases and J lost 4; bases outside the gene matches: 5. As DNA, the CDR3 is TGCGCCAGCAGCTCTGGACAGGGTAGCACTGAAGCTTTCTTT. It specifies CASSSGQGSTEAFF. The variable domain in full, with the rest retrieved from reference TRBV5-1 and TRBJ1-1, is KAGVTQTPRYLIKTRGQQVTLSCSPISGHRSVSWYQQTPGQGLQFLFEYFSETQRNKGNFPGRFSGRQFSNSRSEMNVSTLELGDSALYLCASSSGQGSTEAFFGQGTRLTVV.

CDR3 nucleotide sequence: TGCGCCAGCAGCCAAGATGACAGGGGATACACTGAAGCTTTCTTT. Protein product: CASSQDDRGYTEAFF. The chain has TRBV4-3 and TRBJ1-1; 8 nucleotides line up with TRBD1. This CDR3 comprises 15 residues. From germline, CDR1 is LGHNA and CDR2 YSLEER. J gave up 3 bases and V 0 bases, and 3 bases lay outside the gene matches.

This clone has more than one count but fewer than ten. The gene calls are TRBV5-1 and TRBJ1-5; the D gene is possibly TRBD1 (5 bases). Looked up from germline, CDR1 is SGHRS and CDR2 is YFSETQ. The CDR3 totals 14 residues. V shed 0 bases and J shed 6 bases, with 10 bases lying between them. The CDR3 reads CASSLVPGPQPQHF. The CDR3 nucleotides read TGCGCCAGCAGCTTGGTGCCAGGGCCTCAGCCCCAGCATTTT.

The chain couples TRBV28 to TRBJ1-2; tentative D call: TRBD1 (6 bases). The V end lost 5 bases, the J end lost 8 bases, and 15 bases lay between the germline ends. The CDR3 spans 13 residues. CDR1 MDHEN and CDR2 SYDVKM come from the germline V gene. CDR3 nucleotide sequence: TGTGCCAGCAGTATACAGGGCTGGGAAGGCTACACCTTC. Translating gives CASSIQGWEGYTF.

The chain couples TRBV29-1 to TRBJ2-3, with TRBD1 identical over 8 bases. Germline V lookup: CDR1 SQVTM, CDR2 ANQGSEA. This CDR3 has 17 residues. V gave up 4 bases and J gave up 1 base; unmatched junction bases: 13. CDR3 sequence reads: CSVGKTSTGGRTDTQYF. The CDR3 nucleotides are TGCAGCGTTGGTAAGACTTCAACAGGGGGGCGCACAGATACGCAGTATTTT.

In this sample, this clone turned up a few times. The chain has TRBV6-5 and TRBJ2-7, with 9 bases that match TRBD1. The CDR3 spans 14 residues. The trim removed 6 bases at V and 2 bases at J, leaving 5 bases unmatched. Germline V gives CDR1 MNHEY, CDR2 SVGAGI. The CDR3 region is CASRPRDRAYEQYF. The CDR3 DNA is TGTGCCAGCAGACCCCGGGACAGGGCCTACGAGCAGTACTTC.

The V and J genes are TRBV4-3 and TRBJ2-2; a weak D match, TRBD2 (5 bases). The CDR3 covers 16 residues. Germline V CDR1 and CDR2: LGHNA, YSLEER. Trimming took 0 bases from V and 5 from J, leaving 13 bases between them. In DNA form, the CDR3 reads TGCGCCAGCAGCCAAGATGAGGGCGCAAGGACCGGGGAGCTGTTTTTT. This sequence encodes CASSQDEGARTGELFF.

The table lists this clone with a few counts. This chain links TRBV28 with TRBJ2-3; D uncertain. V was pared by 2 bases and J by 3 bases, with 9 bases between. This CDR3 is built from 14 residues. Germline assignment: CDR1 MDHEN and CDR2 SYDVKM. The DNA for the CDR3 is TGTGCCAGCAGTTTAGGGTCTAGGACAGATACGCAGTATTTT. This sequence encodes CASSLGSRTDTQYF.

This clone was found a few times. The chain is built from TRBV6-1 and TRBJ2-3; D is uncertain. Trimming took off 2 bases at V and 3 bases at J, with 12 bases between the two ends. The CDR3 has 15 residues. Germline loops: CDR1 MNHNS, CDR2 SASEGT. The CDR3 region has the DNA TGTGCCAGCAGTGAAAGTAGGAGTTCAACAGATACGCAGTATTTT. Its protein product is CASSESRSSTDTQYF.

J is TRBJ2-3 and V is TRBV7-2, with D uncertain. CDR1 is SGHTA, CDR2 FQGNSA, per germline. V was cut by 2 bases and J by 3 bases, with 9 bases left in between. This CDR3 is built from 14 residues. DNA of the CDR3: TGTGCCAGCAGCTTACAGAGCGAAACAGATACGCAGTATTTT. It encodes CASSLQSETDTQYF.

This clone occurred many times. V and J are TRBV7-9 and TRBJ1-2; the D gene is possibly TRBD1 (6 bases). The CDR3 is made up of 15 amino acids. Germline V lookup: CDR1 SEHNR, CDR2 FQNEAQ (reference sequence). The V and J ends lost 2 bases and 6 bases respectively, with 16 bases between them. For the CDR3, the DNA is TGTGCCAGCAGCTTACGTCCAGGGGATTCGGATGGCTACACCTTC. Encoded protein: CASSLRPGDSDGYTF.

A few counts support this clone. The chain is built from TRBV27 and TRBJ2-5, with TRBD1 matching over 9 bases. The CDR3 runs 16 residues. Losses at the gene ends were 9 bases for V and 11 bases for J; bases not matched to a gene: 22. CDR1 is MNHEY and CDR2 is SMNVEV in the germline V gene (reference sequence). The CDR3 nucleotides read TGTGCCAGTTGGCCGGGACAGGGTCGGTCCGGGTGGGAGCAGTACTTC. Its protein is CASWPGQGRSGWEQYF.

This rearrangement joins TRBV28 to TRBJ1-5; the match to TRBD1 covers 7 bases. This CDR3 is built from 13 residues. V lost 6 bases to trimming and J lost 5 bases; unmatched junction nucleotides: 4. Germline assignment: CDR1 MDHEN and CDR2 SYDVKM. The CDR3 DNA is TGTGCCAGCAGACGAACAGGGGATCAGCCCCAGCATTTT. Amino acids: CASRRTGDQPQHF.